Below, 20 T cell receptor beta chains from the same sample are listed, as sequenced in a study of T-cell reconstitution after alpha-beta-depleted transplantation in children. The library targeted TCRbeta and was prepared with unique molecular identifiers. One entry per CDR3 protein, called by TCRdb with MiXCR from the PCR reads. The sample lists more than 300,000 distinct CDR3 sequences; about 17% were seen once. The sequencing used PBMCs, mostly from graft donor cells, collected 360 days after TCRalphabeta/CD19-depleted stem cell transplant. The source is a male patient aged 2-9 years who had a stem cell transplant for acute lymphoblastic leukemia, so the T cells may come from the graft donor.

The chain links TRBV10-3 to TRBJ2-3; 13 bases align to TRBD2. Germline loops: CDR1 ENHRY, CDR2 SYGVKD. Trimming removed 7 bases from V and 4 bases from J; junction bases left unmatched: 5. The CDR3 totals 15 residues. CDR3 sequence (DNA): TGTGCCATCAAGGCAACTAGCGGGAGGGCAGATACGCAGTATTTT. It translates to CAIKATSGRADTQYF.

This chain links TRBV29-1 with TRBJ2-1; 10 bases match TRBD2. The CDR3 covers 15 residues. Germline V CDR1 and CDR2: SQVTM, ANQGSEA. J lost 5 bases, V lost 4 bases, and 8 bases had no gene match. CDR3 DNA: TGCAGCGTTGTAGGGCTAGCGGGAGAAAACAATGAGCAGTTCTTC. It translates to CSVVGLAGENNEQFF.

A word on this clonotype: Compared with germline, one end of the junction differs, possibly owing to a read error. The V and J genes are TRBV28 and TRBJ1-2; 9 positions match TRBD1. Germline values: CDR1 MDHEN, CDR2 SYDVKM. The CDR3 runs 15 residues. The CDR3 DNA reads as TGTGCCAGCAGTTTCGGGGACAGGGTCCCCTATGGCTACACTTTC. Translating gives CASSFGDRVPYGYTF.

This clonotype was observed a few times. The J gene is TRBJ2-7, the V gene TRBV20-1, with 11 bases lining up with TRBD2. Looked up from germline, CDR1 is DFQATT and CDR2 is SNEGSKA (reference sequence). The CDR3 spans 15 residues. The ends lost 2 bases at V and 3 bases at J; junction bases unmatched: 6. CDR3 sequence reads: CSARLTSGINYEQYF. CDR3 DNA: TGCAGTGCTAGACTGACTAGCGGGATAAACTACGAGCAGTACTTC.

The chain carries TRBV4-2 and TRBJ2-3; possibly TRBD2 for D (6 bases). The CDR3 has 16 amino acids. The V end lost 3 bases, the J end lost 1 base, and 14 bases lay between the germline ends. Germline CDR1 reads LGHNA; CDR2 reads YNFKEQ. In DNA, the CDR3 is TGTGCCAGCAGCCAGAGACTAGAAGGAGGCACAGATACGCAGTATTTT. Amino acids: CASSQRLEGGTDTQYF.

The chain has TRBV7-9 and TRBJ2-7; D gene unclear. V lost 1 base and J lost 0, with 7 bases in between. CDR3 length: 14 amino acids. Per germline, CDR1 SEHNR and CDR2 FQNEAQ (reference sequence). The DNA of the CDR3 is TGTGCCAGCAGCTTAGTGCCGAACTCCTACGAGCAGTACTTC. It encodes CASSLVPNSYEQYF.

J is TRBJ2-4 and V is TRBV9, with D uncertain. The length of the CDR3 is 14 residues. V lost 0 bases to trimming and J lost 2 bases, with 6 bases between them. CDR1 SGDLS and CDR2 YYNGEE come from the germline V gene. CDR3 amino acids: CASSVGGSKNIQYF. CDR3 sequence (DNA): TGTGCCAGCAGCGTAGGTGGGTCCAAAAACATTCAGTACTTC.

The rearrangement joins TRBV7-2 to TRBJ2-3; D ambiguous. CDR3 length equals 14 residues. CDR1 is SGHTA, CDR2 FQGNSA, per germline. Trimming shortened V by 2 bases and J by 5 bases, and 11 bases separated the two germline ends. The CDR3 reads CASSLFPTIDTQYF. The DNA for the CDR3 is TGTGCCAGCAGCTTATTTCCTACGATAGATACGCAGTATTTT.

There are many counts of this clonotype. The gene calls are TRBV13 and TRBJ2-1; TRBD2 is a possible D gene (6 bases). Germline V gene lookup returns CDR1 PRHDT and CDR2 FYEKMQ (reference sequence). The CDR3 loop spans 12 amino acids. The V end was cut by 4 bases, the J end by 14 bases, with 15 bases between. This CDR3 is CASSYPLGEEFF. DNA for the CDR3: TGTGCCAGCAGCTACCCCTTGGGGGAGGAGTTCTTC.

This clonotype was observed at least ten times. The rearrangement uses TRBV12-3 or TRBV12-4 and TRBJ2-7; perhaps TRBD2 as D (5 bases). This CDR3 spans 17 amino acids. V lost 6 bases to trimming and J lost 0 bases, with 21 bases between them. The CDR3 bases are TGTGCCAGCAGCCGTGCATATCAACTAGAATACTCCTACGAGCAGTACTTC. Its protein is CASSRAYQLEYSYEQYF.

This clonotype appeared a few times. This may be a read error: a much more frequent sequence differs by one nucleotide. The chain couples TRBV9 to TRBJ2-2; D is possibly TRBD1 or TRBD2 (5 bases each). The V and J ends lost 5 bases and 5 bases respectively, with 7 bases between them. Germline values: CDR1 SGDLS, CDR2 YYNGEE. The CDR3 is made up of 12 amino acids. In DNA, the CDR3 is TGTGCCAGCAGGTGGGGGACCGGGGAGCTGTTTTTT. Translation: CASRWGTGELFF. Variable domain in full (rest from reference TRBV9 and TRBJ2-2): DSGVTQTPKHLITATGQRVTLRCSPRSGDLSVYWYQQSLDQGLQFLIQYYNGEERAKGNILERFSAQQFPDLHSELNLSSLELGDSALYFCASRWGTGELFFGEGSRLTVL.

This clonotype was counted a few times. In DNA, the CDR3 is TGCAGCGTTGTTTGGACTACCCAAGAGACCCAGTACTTC. It translates to CSVVWTTQETQYF. The rearrangement links TRBV29-1 to TRBJ2-5; D is possibly TRBD2 (6 bases). V dropped 4 bases and J dropped 1 base, with 10 bases sitting between them. The CDR3 contains 13 residues. Germline V gene data show CDR1 as SQVTM and CDR2 as ANQGSEA. The full variable domain, its missing parts supplied by reference TRBV29-1 and TRBJ2-5, is SAVISQKPSRDICQRGTSLTIQCQVDSQVTMMFWYRQQPGQSLTLIATANQGSEATYESGFVIDKFPISRPNLTFSTLTVSNMSPEDSSIYLCSVVWTTQETQYFGPGTRLLVL.

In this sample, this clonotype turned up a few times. The CDR3 DNA sequence: TGCGCCAGCAGCCAAGGGGGCCTAGCGGGGGCCCAAGAGACCCAGTACTTC. Amino acids: CASSQGGLAGAQETQYF. V gene TRBV4-1 combines with J gene TRBJ2-5; 10 bases map to TRBD2. The CDR3 loop spans 17 amino acids. Germline V lookup: CDR1 MGHRA, CDR2 YSYEKL. J gave up 1 base and V 1 base, and 6 bases lay outside the gene matches.

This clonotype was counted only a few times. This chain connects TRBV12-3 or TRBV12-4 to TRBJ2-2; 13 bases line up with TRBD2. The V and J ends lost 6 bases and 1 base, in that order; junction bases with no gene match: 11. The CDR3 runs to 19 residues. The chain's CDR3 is CASRGGLAGEGGNTGELFF. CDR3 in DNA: TGTGCCAGCAGAGGAGGACTAGCGGGAGAAGGAGGGAACACCGGGGAGCTGTTTTTT.

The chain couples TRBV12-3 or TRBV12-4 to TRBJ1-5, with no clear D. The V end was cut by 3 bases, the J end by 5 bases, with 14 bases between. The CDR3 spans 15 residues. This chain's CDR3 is CASSFSSHTYQPQHF. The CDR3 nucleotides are TGTGCCAGCAGTTTTTCCTCACACACGTATCAGCCCCAGCATTTT.

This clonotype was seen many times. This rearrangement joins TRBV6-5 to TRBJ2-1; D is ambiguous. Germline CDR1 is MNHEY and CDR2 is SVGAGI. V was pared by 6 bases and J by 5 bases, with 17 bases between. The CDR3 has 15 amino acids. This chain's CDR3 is CASRLRRVQHNEQFF. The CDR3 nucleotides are TGTGCCAGCAGATTACGTAGGGTACAACACAATGAGCAGTTCTTC.

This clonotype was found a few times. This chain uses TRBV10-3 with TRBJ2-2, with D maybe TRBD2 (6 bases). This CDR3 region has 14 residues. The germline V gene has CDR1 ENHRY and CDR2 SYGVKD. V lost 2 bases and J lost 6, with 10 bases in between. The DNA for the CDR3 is TGTGCCATCAGTGAGGGGGGGACGGCCGGGGAGCTGTTTTTT. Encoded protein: CAISEGGTAGELFF.

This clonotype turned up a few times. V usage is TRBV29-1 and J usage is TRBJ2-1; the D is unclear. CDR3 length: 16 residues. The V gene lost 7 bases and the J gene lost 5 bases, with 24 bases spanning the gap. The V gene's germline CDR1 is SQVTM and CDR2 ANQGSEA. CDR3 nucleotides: TGCAGCGGCGGCACTTCGATGCGTCGCCTAAACAATGAGCAGTTCTTC. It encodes CSGGTSMRRLNNEQFF.

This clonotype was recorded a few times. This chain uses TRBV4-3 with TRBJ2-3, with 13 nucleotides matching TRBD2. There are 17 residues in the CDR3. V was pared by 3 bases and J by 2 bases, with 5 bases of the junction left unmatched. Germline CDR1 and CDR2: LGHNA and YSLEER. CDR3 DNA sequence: TGCGCCAGCAGCCAGGCACTAGCGGGAGGGTCCACAGATACGCAGTATTTT. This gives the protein CASSQALAGGSTDTQYF.

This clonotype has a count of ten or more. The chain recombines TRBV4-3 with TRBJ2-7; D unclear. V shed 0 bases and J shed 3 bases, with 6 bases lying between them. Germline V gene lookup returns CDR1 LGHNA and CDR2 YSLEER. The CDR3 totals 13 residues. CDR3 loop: CASSQDLHYEQYF. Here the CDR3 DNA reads TGCGCCAGCAGCCAAGATCTGCACTACGAGCAGTACTTC.